Each of the 6 T cell receptor beta chains below was sequenced from the same sample in a study of T-cell reconstitution after alpha-beta-depleted transplantation in children. Researchers prepared the TCRbeta library using unique molecular identifiers, the study reports. TCRdb used MiXCR to reprocess the PCR reads, holding one entry per CDR3 protein. Found here are around 450,000 distinct CDR3 sequences, over 40% of them singletons; the top ten hold under 30%. Source: PBMCs, taken before TCRalphabeta/CD19-depleted stem cell transplant. Receptor source: a girl aged 2 to 10 with aplastic anemia, due to receive a stem cell transplant.

The V and J genes are TRBV5-4 and TRBJ2-1; 8 bases match TRBD1. CDR1 and CDR2 from the germline V gene are SGHNT and YYREEE (reference sequence). Losses at the gene ends were 4 bases for V and 2 bases for J; bases not matched to a gene: 8. The length of the CDR3 is 16 residues. CDR3 protein: CASSPGGDAAYNEQFF. CDR3 DNA sequence: TGTGCCAGCAGCCCAGGGGGCGACGCCGCCTACAATGAGCAGTTCTTC.

This clonotype has just a few counts. This chain uses TRBV4-3 with TRBJ2-7, with TRBD2 identical over 8 bases. V lost 1 base and J lost 0; bases outside the gene matches: 8. CDR1 and CDR2 (germline): LGHNA, YSLEER. There are 17 residues in the CDR3. The CDR3 loop reads CASSQGISAGVSYEQYF. CDR3 DNA sequence: TGCGCCAGCAGCCAAGGAATATCAGCGGGAGTCTCCTACGAGCAGTACTTC.

This clonotype was observed at least ten times. The chain employs TRBV4-1 and TRBJ1-1, with D possibly matching TRBD1 (5 bases). CDR1 and CDR2 (germline): MGHRA, YSYEKL. V lost 0 bases and J lost 5, with 10 bases in between. The CDR3 totals 14 residues. The CDR3 bases are TGCGCCAGCAGCCAAGATCCAGGGAGGACTGAAGCTTTCTTT. It codes for CASSQDPGRTEAFF.

The chain recombines TRBV20-1 with TRBJ1-1; D may be TRBD1 (6 bases). Per the germline V gene, CDR1 is DFQATT and CDR2 is SNEGSKA (reference sequence). V shed 2 bases and J shed 1 base, with 11 bases lying between them. This CDR3 is built from 14 residues. For the CDR3, the DNA is TGCAGTGCTAGATCCGGGACAACGAACACTGAAGCTTTCTTT. Translating it yields CSARSGTTNTEAFF.

The sample holds a few counts of this clonotype. The CDR3 loop is CSAREFLRGVSTEAFF. The CDR3 nucleotides read TGCAGTGCTAGAGAGTTCCTTCGGGGTGTGAGCACTGAAGCTTTCTTT. J is TRBJ1-1 and V is TRBV20-1; D uncertain. The CDR3 is 16 residues long. Germline values: CDR1 DFQATT, CDR2 SNEGSKA (reference sequence). V was cut by 0 bases and J by 4 bases, with 18 bases left in between.

Here the CDR3 DNA reads TGTGCCAGCAGTTACCGGGGTATATTGGAGACCCAGTACTTC. As protein: CASSYRGILETQYF. The chain carries TRBV6-2 or TRBV6-3 and TRBJ2-5, with a possible D match to TRBD2 (5 bases). The germline V gene has CDR1 MNHEY and CDR2 SVGEGT. Trimming shortened V by 2 bases and J by 5 bases, and 12 bases separated the two germline ends. The CDR3 consists of 14 residues.